This T cell receptor (beta chain) was captured by sequencing in a study of shared clonotypes between healthy human individuals. Study results and caveats: Among the subsets, naive ones generally showed larger estimated richness than memory ones.

The assay was immunoSEQ multiplex PCR, and TCRdb's table has in-frame clones only and misses some. In the table there are approximately 97,000 clones, under 70% of which are singletons. As for this clone: Its antigen is not known.

CDR1 and CDR2 from the germline V gene are MGHRA and YSYEKL. Trimming took 1 base from V and 1 from J, leaving 20 bases between them. CDR3 length: 18 amino acids. The genes are TRBV4-1 and TRBJ2-7; the D call may be TRBD1 or TRBD2 (5 bases each). The sequenced material came from memory CD8+ T cells sorted from blood. Documented subset: CD45RO+ cells pooled with CCR7-negative TemRA cells. The TCR comes from a man aged 25-45 years in good health. This CDR3 is CASSQAIFSGGRSYEQYF. CDR3 nucleotides: TGCGCCAGCAGCCAAGCCATCTTCAGTGGGGGACGGTCCTACGAGCAGTACTTC.